These 6 T cell receptor beta chains share one sample of origin, sequenced in a study of shared clonotypes between healthy human individuals. This table comes from immunoSEQ multiplex PCR, and its TCRdb copy is limited to in-frame clones, with some not included. Seen here are around 430,000 clones, roughly 77% observed once, and the top ten hold approximately 13%. The sample comprised PBMCs. These TCRs come from a woman aged 40 to 50 in good health. Some clones in this sample may be carry-over from other donors' samples.

This clone was detected many times. The chain employs TRBV10-3 and TRBJ1-3; tentative D call: TRBD1 (6 bases). The CDR3 contains 13 residues. The germline CDR1 and CDR2 sequences are ENHRY and SYGVKD. V was clipped by 6 bases and J by 4 bases, with 10 bases between them. DNA for the CDR3: TGTGCCATCAGGGACAGTCTGGGAAACACCATATATTTT. It is translated as CAIRDSLGNTIYF.

The chain combines TRBV7-9 with TRBJ1-2; D is unresolved. Per the germline V gene, CDR1 is SEHNR and CDR2 is FQNEAQ (reference sequence). This CDR3 is built from 10 residues. V was shortened by 5 bases and J by 6 bases, with 4 bases between the two germline ends. CDR3 in DNA: TGTGCCAGCAGCACAGATGGCTACACCTTC. The encoded protein is CASSTDGYTF.

The rearrangement uses TRBV7-9 and TRBJ2-5, with D unresolved. Germline-derived CDR1 and CDR2 are SEHNR and FQNEAQ (reference sequence). The V gene lost 5 bases and the J gene lost 0 bases, with 4 bases spanning the gap. The CDR3 loop spans 12 amino acids. CDR3 loop: CASSRYQETQYF. CDR3 bases: TGTGCCAGCAGCCGGTACCAAGAGACCCAGTACTTC.

V is TRBV5-1 and J is TRBJ1-6; D gene uncertain. V was shortened by 0 bases and J by 5 bases, with 6 bases between the two germline ends. This CDR3 spans 14 amino acids. Germline CDR1 SGHRS, CDR2 YFSETQ. CDR3 bases: TGCGCCAGCAGCTTGGCAACAGATAATTCACCCCTCCACTTT. It yields the protein CASSLATDNSPLHF.

This chain links TRBV29-1 with TRBJ2-7, with 12 bases that match TRBD2. The CDR3 has 16 residues. Germline trimming cut 5 bases from V and 3 bases from J; bases unmatched to any gene: 11. The germline V gene encodes CDR1 SQVTM and CDR2 ANQGSEA. The CDR3 DNA is TGCAGCGTTTCGGGCGGCCTAGCGGGAGGGGGCTACGAGCAGTACTTC. It codes for CSVSGGLAGGGYEQYF.

This sequence joins TRBV7-6 and TRBJ2-5, with 7 bases aligning to TRBD1. This CDR3 spans 16 amino acids. Germline lookup yields CDR1 SGHVS and CDR2 FNYEAQ. V lost 1 base and J lost 6; bases outside the gene matches: 11. The CDR3 loop is CASSLETRGQPQTQYF. The CDR3 nucleotides read TGTGCCAGCAGCTTAGAGACCCGGGGACAGCCACAGACCCAGTACTTC.